The entry that follows covers one T cell receptor beta chain sequence. Its target is not known. RNA transcripts provided the template for amplifying TCR beta CDR3 regions. The first round was an RT-PCR with HTBI primers, and the second round was a multiplex PCR. TCRdb used MiXCR to reprocess the multiplex PCR reads, holding one entry per CDR3 protein. The table includes 1 million to 1.3 million distinct CDR3 sequences, roughly two fifths detected once. With V trimmed by 5 bases and J by 2 bases, 12 bases remained unmatched. Germline V lookup: CDR1 DFQATT, CDR2 SNEGSKA (reference sequence). CDR3 length: 15 amino acids. Eligible hyperthyroidism cases comprised new diagnoses of under 2 months' duration in individuals aged 18 to 65. This sample stems from a study of Graves' ophthalmopathy and Graves' hyperthyroidism. Study-level findings and limits: The majority of expanded thyroid clonotypes above 0.001 frequency also occurred in blood.

Material: peripheral blood or thyroid tissue (not recorded which). This clonotype originated in an adult man with Graves' hyperthyroidism. The J gene is TRBJ2-7, the V gene TRBV20-1, with 7 bases aligning to TRBD2. The CDR3 bases are TGCAGTGCTTCTACGTTTAGCGGGTCAACCTACGAGCAGTACTTC. Translating it yields CSASTFSGSTYEQYF.